This T cell receptor (beta chain) was identified in a study of cytomegalovirus exposure and HLA in healthy donors. PCR employed 60 Vbeta and 13 Jbeta primers. Repertoires were generated with immunoSEQ multiplex PCR, while TCRdb's copy carries only in-frame clones and drops some. The sample holds about 190,000 clones; under 85% are singletons and the top ten take roughly 10%. V was shortened by 0 bases and J by 0 bases, with 13 bases between the two germline ends. In germline, CDR1 is SGHNT, CDR2 YYREEE (reference sequence). The CDR3 length is 17 residues. The source is a woman aged 45 to 65 in good health and CMV-seropositive. Sequencing was performed on PBMCs. The rearrangement joins TRBV5-4 to TRBJ1-5; TRBD1 is a possible D gene (6 bases). DNA for the CDR3: TGTGCCAGCAGCTTGGGTGCAGGGGTTTCTAGCAATCAGCCCCAGCATTTT. Translating gives CASSLGAGVSSNQPQHF.